The clone carrying this T cell receptor (beta chain) was detected ten times or more. Its target is unknown. Germline assignment: CDR1 LGHNA and CDR2 YNFKEQ. V lost 10 bases and J lost 8, with 18 bases in between. The CDR3 is 13 amino acids. These data belong to a study of identical twins. TCRdb ran MiXCR on the 5' RACE reads and lists one entry per CDR3 protein. The table has approximately 220,000 distinct CDR3 sequences, 7.5% seen once; the top ten hold less than 2%. The study's findings and limits: Abundant cord blood beta clonotypes carried fewer insertions; memory repertoires showed none. Conclusions relied on cross-sectional statistical analysis, not following the same donors. Recombination models fit unrelated individuals' TCR alpha sharing but underestimated twins'.

These data also formed part of another study, on yellow fever vaccine responses in identical twins. That source reports: Twins reportedly appeared to share part of their vaccine T cell response while keeping part individual.

The genes are TRBV4-2 and TRBJ2-1; D is undetermined. The sequencing sample was made of memory (CD45RO+) T cells sorted from blood. This receptor was identified in a woman aged 18-35 years in good health. The CDR3: CATALGGRDEQFF. As DNA, the CDR3 is TGTGCCACCGCGTTGGGCGGTCGGGATGAGCAGTTCTTC.